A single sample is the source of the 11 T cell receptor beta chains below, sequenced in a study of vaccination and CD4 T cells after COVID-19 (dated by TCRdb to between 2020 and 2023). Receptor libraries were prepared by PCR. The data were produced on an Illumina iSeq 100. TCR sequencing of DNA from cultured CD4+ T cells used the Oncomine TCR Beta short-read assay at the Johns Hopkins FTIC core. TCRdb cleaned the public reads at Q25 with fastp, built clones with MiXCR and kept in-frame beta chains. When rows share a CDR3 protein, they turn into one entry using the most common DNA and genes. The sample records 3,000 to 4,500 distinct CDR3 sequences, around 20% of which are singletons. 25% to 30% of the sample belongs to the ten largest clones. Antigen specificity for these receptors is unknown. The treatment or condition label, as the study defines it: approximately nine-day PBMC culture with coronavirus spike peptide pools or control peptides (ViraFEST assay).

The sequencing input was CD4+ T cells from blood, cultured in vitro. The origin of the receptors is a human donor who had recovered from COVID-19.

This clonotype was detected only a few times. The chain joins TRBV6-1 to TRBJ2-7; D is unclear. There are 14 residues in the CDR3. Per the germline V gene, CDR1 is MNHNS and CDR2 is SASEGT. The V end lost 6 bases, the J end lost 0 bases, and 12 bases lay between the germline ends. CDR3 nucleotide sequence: TGTGCCAGCAGCCGGCTCTCAAGCTCCTACGAGCAGTACTTC. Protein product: CASSRLSSSYEQYF.

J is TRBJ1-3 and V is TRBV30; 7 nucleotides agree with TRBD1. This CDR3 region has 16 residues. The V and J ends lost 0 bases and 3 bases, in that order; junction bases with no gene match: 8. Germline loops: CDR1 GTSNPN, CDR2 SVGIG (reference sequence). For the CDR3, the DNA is TGTGCCTGGAGTGTACCAACAGGGGACTATGGAAACACCATATATTTT. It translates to CAWSVPTGDYGNTIYF.

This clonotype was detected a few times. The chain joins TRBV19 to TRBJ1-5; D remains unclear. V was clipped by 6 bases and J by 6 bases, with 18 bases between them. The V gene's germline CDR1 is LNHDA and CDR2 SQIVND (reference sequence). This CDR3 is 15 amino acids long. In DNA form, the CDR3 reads TGTGCCAGTAGGATCAAGGGCAGAAGTGGTCAGCCCCAGCATTTT. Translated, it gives CASRIKGRSGQPQHF. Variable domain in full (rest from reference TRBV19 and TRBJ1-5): DGGITQSPKYLFRKEGQNVTLSCEQNLNHDAMYWYRQDPGQGLRLIYYSQIVNDFQKGDIAEGYSVSREKKESFPLTVTSAQKNPTAFYLCASRIKGRSGQPQHFGDGTRLSIL.

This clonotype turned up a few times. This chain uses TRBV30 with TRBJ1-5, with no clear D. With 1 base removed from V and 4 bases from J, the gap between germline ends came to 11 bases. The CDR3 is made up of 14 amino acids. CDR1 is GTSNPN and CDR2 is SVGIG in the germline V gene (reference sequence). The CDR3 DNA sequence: TGTGCCTGGAGTGGCCTGGCCGATAATCAGCCCCAGCATTTT. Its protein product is CAWSGLADNQPQHF.

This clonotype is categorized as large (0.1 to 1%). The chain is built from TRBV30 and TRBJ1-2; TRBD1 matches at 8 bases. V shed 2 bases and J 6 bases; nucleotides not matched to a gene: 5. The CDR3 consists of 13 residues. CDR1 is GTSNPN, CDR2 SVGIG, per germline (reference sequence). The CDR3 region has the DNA TGTGCCTGGAGTCTAGGACAGGGACATGGCTACACCTTC. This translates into CAWSLGQGHGYTF.

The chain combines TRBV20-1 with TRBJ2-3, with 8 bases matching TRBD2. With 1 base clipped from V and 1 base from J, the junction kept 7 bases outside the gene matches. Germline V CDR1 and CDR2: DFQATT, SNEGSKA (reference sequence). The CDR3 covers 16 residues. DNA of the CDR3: TGCAGTGCTAGAGTACCGGGGGGGCCAGGCACAGATACGCAGTATTTT. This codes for CSARVPGGPGTDTQYF.

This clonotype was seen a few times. Here the CDR3 reads CASSQAASYEQYF. The CDR3 DNA reads as TGTGCCAGCAGCCAAGCGGCCTCCTACGAGCAGTACTTC. The chain uses TRBV6-1 and TRBJ2-7; TRBD2 is a possible D gene (5 bases). From germline, CDR1 is MNHNS and CDR2 SASEGT. This CDR3 has 13 residues. Trimming took 6 bases from V and 0 from J, leaving 9 bases between them.

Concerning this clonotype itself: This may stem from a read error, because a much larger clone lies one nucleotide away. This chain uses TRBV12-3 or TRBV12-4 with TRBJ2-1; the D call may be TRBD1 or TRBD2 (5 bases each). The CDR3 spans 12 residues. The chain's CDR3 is CASSPEGNEQLF. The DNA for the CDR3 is TGTGCCAGCAGCCCTGAGGGGAATGAGCAGCTCTTC.

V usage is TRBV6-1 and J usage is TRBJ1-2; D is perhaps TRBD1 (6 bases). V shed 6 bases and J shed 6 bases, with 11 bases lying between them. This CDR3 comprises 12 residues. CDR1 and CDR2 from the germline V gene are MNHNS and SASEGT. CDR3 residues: CASSPRGDGYTF. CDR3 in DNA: TGTGCCAGCAGCCCCAGGGGCGATGGCTACACCTTC.

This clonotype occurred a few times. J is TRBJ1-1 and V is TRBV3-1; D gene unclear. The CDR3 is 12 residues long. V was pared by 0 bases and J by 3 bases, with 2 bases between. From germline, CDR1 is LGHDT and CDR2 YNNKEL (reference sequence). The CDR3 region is CASSQEYTEAFF. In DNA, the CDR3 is TGTGCCAGCAGCCAAGAATACACTGAAGCTTTCTTT. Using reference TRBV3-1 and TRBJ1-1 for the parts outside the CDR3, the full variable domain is DTAVSQTPKYLVTQMGNDKSIKCEQNLGHDTMYWYKQDSKKFLKIMFSYNNKELIINETVPNRFSPKSPDKAHLNLHINSLELGDSAVYFCASSQEYTEAFFGQGTRLTVV.

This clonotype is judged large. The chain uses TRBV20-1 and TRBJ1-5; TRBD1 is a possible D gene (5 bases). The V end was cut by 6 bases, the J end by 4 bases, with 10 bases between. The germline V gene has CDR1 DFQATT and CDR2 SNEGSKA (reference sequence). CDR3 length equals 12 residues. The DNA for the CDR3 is TGCAGTGCCACGCCAGGGAATCAGCCCCAGCATTTT. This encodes CSATPGNQPQHF.